This TCR beta chain was sequenced in a study of T-cell reconstitution after alpha-beta-depleted transplantation in children. Whole-study results and caveats: Several hundred expanded graft clones reportedly gave rise to the alpha-beta T cells present about two months after transplant. Surviving thymic progenitors and recipient T cells were the source of high TCRbeta diversity at day 60 in some patients. At one year after transplant, newly produced T cells mostly accounted for T-cell counts and diversity.

Trimming shortened V by 5 bases and J by 12 bases, and 17 bases separated the two germline ends. Looked up from germline, CDR1 is SGHTA and CDR2 is FQGNSA. This CDR3 has 13 residues. Comments on this clonotype: The antigen is undetermined.

During its preparation, the TCRbeta library received unique molecular identifiers. Each CDR3 protein is one row after TCRdb ran MiXCR on the PCR reads. The data contain approximately 400,000 distinct CDR3 sequences, roughly 15% of them seen just once; the ten biggest clones take up around 30%. The sample in question was PBMCs, mostly from graft donor cells, obtained 360 days after TCRalphabeta/CD19-depleted stem cell transplant. The V call is TRBV7-2, the J call TRBJ2-1, with D perhaps given as TRBD1 or TRBD2 (6 bases each). This TCR derives from a boy under two years old who had a stem cell transplant for Wiskott-Aldrich syndrome, so the T cells may come from the graft donor. The CDR3 is CASSTQQGLRQFF. The CDR3, as DNA: TGTGCCAGCAGCACCCAACAGGGACTGAGGCAGTTCTTC.